This T cell receptor beta chain was recorded in a study of blood T cell repertoires in COVID-19. In the study overall: Material from acute and convalescent COVID-19 was sourced from the United States, Italy and Spain. PBMCs, B-cell-depleted T cells, or T cells were the source of the cDNA or gDNA that made up the material.

Method: immunoSEQ multiplex PCR; TCRdb's copy keeps in-frame clones and lacks some. The sample yields tens of thousands of clones, approximately 86% seen once. Trimming took off 6 bases at V and 3 bases at J, with 14 bases between the two ends. Germline CDR1 and CDR2: LNHDA and SQIVND (reference sequence). This CDR3 has 14 amino acids. Input material: peripheral blood. The V and J genes are TRBV19 and TRBJ1-1; D perhaps matches TRBD1 (6 bases). The origin of this receptor is a man aged 70 or older with acute or convalescent COVID-19. The CDR3 DNA is TGTGCCAGTAGCCTGGACAGCCGCTACACTGAAGCTTTCTTT. It translates to CASSLDSRYTEAFF.